The 9 T cell receptor beta chains presented below share a single source sample, sequenced in a study of response to subunit inactivated influenza vaccine. TCRdb processed the RT-PCR reads anew with MiXCR; each CDR3 protein has one entry. The sample gives more than 450,000 distinct CDR3 sequences, about 11% of which show up once; approximately 9.9% is in the top ten. A further study also used this sample, focusing on T cells expressing NK-cell markers. That publication notes: 5'RACE template switching with UMIs generated TCR beta cDNA.

Material: PBMCs from blood, obtained on the day of vaccination. These TCRs come from a man aged 45-60 years who received an inactivated influenza vaccine.

This clonotype showed up just a few times. The chain links TRBV4-3 to TRBJ1-2, with D unresolved. Germline CDR1 is LGHNA and CDR2 is YSLEER. V was trimmed by 0 bases and J by 4 bases, leaving 9 bases between them. This CDR3 has 14 residues. The DNA of the CDR3 is TGCGCCAGCAGCCAAGAAGAGGGTACCTATGGCTACACCTTC. This gives the protein CASSQEEGTYGYTF.

This clonotype was detected a few times. The chain couples TRBV5-1 to TRBJ2-7, with D tentatively TRBD2 (5 bases). Deletions cut 0 bases from V and 3 bases from J, with 7 bases between. This CDR3 spans 13 amino acids. Germline lookup yields CDR1 SGHRS and CDR2 YFSETQ. CDR3 region: CASSLVGVYEQYF. CDR3 bases: TGCGCCAGCAGCTTGGTCGGGGTCTACGAGCAGTACTTC.

This clonotype was counted only a few times. The rearrangement uses TRBV5-1 and TRBJ2-3, with D hard to call. CDR1 SGHRS and CDR2 YFSETQ come from the germline V gene. V shed 4 bases and J shed 4 bases, with 10 bases lying between them. This CDR3 contains 13 residues. CDR3 amino acids: CASSTSVADTQYF. The CDR3 region has the DNA TGCGCCAGCAGCACCTCAGTGGCAGATACGCAGTATTTT.

This clonotype was recorded a few times. The chain uses TRBV7-9 and TRBJ2-7; 10 bases are a match to TRBD2. CDR1 SEHNR and CDR2 FQNEAQ come from the germline V gene (reference sequence). The CDR3 totals 17 residues. Trimming cost V 7 bases and J 4 bases; bases outside gene matches: 16. CDR3 sequence (DNA): TGTGCCAGCACCGCGTACCGCGGGGCTAGCGGGGGTTACGAGCAGTACTTC. Translated, it gives CASTAYRGASGGYEQYF.

This clonotype was detected only a few times. The CDR3 region has the DNA TGTGCCATCAGTGAAGGGGCTAGCGTTCCATGGCAGCAGTTCTTC. Residues: CAISEGASVPWQQFF. The rearrangement links TRBV10-3 to TRBJ2-1, with D perhaps matching TRBD2 (6 bases). The germline CDR1 and CDR2 sequences are ENHRY and SYGVKD. The V gene lost 3 bases and the J gene lost 11 bases, with 20 bases spanning the gap. CDR3 length: 15 residues.

A few counts support this clonotype. V and J are TRBV5-1 and TRBJ1-4, with TRBD1 matching over 7 bases. J lost 5 bases, V lost 4 bases, and 8 bases had no gene match. CDR3 length equals 15 residues. Germline loops: CDR1 SGHRS, CDR2 YFSETQ. CDR3 DNA: TGCGCCAGCAGCCGGGGGGACAGCAAAAATGAAAAACTGTTTTTT. Translated, it gives CASSRGDSKNEKLFF.

This clonotype was seen at least ten times. The CDR3 sequence: CASSQTGGLNTGELFF. The CDR3 DNA follows: TGTGCCAGCAGCCAAACAGGGGGCCTGAACACCGGGGAGCTGTTTTTT. The chain couples TRBV6-1 to TRBJ2-2; TRBD1 agrees at 9 bases. Germline-derived CDR1 and CDR2 are MNHNS and SASEGT. J lost 1 base, V lost 6 bases, and 6 bases had no gene match. This CDR3 spans 16 amino acids.

The gene calls are TRBV20-1 and TRBJ2-7; D is uncertain. The CDR3 runs 10 residues. V shed 2 bases and J shed 5 bases, with 4 bases lying between them. The germline V gene encodes CDR1 DFQATT and CDR2 SNEGSKA (reference sequence). CDR3 DNA sequence: TGCAGTGCTAGAAGGAACGAGCAGTACTTC. Protein: CSARRNEQYF.

A few counts support this clonotype. The chain uses TRBV6-1 and TRBJ2-7; 7 bases align to TRBD1. Unmatched junction bases numbered 14, after V lost 10 bases and J lost 2 bases. The CDR3 is 15 residues long. The germline CDR1 and CDR2 sequences are MNHNS and SASEGT. The chain's CDR3 is CATSRTGTVPYEQYF. CDR3 nucleotides: TGTGCCACTTCCCGGACCGGGACAGTCCCCTACGAGCAGTACTTC.